This T cell receptor beta chain was found in a study of Ad26.COV2.S vaccination and SARS-CoV-2 variants. Study details: Donor had been placed in the Ad26.COV2.S arm of the COV1001 trial. Whole-study results and caveats: Estimates derived from TCR breadth and depth analyses may have underestimated total T cell responses. Recipients of either vaccine or placebo displayed similar breadth of non-spike TCRs.

Trimming removed 7 bases at V and 3 bases at J, with 14 bases between. This CDR3 has 14 residues. Looked up from germline, CDR1 is MDHEN and CDR2 is SYDVKM. Only in-frame clones appear in the TCRdb table, and some are missing; sequencing was by immunoSEQ multiplex PCR. The table has 300,000 to 450,000 clones, approximately 84% seen once. Treatment denoted: roughly 18 received Ad26.COV2.S at low or high dose, single or two shots; roughly five received placebo; per-sample allocation not given. All samples were drawn on day 63, counting from the first vaccine or placebo injection. Whoever gave the sample was an adult aged 18-55 years in Boston. In the case of this clone: The antigen is unknown.

The specimen was peripheral blood, collected in a trial of Ad26.COV2.S vaccine versus placebo. V and J are TRBV28 and TRBJ2-3, with D perhaps matching TRBD2 (6 bases). The source is a person between 18 and 65 years old who received the Ad26.COV2.S COVID-19 vaccine or a placebo. The DNA for the CDR3 is TGTGCCAGCAACCCCGGGACTCATACAGATACGCAGTATTTT. Protein product: CASNPGTHTDTQYF. Looking up the rest from reference TRBV28 and TRBJ2-3 gives the full variable domain: DVKVTQSSRYLVKRTGEKVFLECVQDMDHENMFWYRQDPGLGLRLIYFSYDVKMKEKGDIPEGYSVSREKKERFSLILESASTNQTSMYLCASNPGTHTDTQYFGPGTRLTVL.